The rows below give T cell receptor beta chains drawn from one sample of a study of cytomegalovirus exposure and HLA in healthy donors. Clones were read by immunoSEQ multiplex PCR, and TCRdb kept only the in-frame ones, dropping some. This repertoire shows some 160,000 clones, around 78% found once; its top ten account for approximately 1.5%. The specimen was PBMCs. The origin of the receptors is a man aged 35 to 55 in good health and CMV-seronegative. The conserved cysteine and the conserved F or W are not part of the CDR3 here. Each record gives: V gene, CDR3 protein.

v_call: TRBV6-6; cdr3_aa: ASSNGQAETQY
v_call: TRBV11-2; cdr3_aa: ASTAGRTYTDTQY
v_call: TRBV4-2; cdr3_aa: ASSQGPEAEPDTQY
v_call: TRBV5-6; cdr3_aa: ASSKNGAYTEAF
v_call: TRBV19; cdr3_aa: ASTPSPTGDTQY
v_call: TRBV25-1; cdr3_aa: ASSESGSYSYNEQF
v_call: TRBV19; cdr3_aa: ASSIPGQGLYGYT
v_call: TRBV25-1; cdr3_aa: ASSKPGTGVLRAF
v_call: TRBV19; cdr3_aa: ASSIGGGRSYGYT
v_call: TRBV7-8; cdr3_aa: ASSWRQGPDTQY
v_call: TRBV30; cdr3_aa: AWTPGRGAF
v_call: TRBV2; cdr3_aa: ASSPGLRGLSANEKLF
v_call: TRBV5-4; cdr3_aa: ASSPQRERNEQY
v_call: TRBV19; cdr3_aa: ASTHPEGNTEAF
v_call: TRBV6-6; cdr3_aa: ASSYWASGTYNEQF
v_call: TRBV5-6; cdr3_aa: ASSELGNEQF
v_call: TRBV9; cdr3_aa: ASSRAGATDTQY
v_call: TRBV13; cdr3_aa: ASSSLAGGPGDTQY
v_call: TRBV2; cdr3_aa: ASGEGSGNTIY
v_call: TRBV7-2; cdr3_aa: ASRGDGGGPGEQY
v_call: TRBV6-5; cdr3_aa: ASRWALAGEETQY
v_call: TRBV5-1; cdr3_aa: ASSLGQVDEQF
v_call: TRBV5-3; cdr3_aa: ARSLGRVRDNEQF
v_call: TRBV7-2; cdr3_aa: ASSEAGGSYEQY
v_call: TRBV6-4; cdr3_aa: ASRLTSGSYNEQF
v_call: TRBV5-1; cdr3_aa: ASNYGQGWTEAF
v_call: TRBV6-5; cdr3_aa: ASRADSYEQY
v_call: TRBV10-2; cdr3_aa: ASGELQGSVFTDTQY
v_call: TRBV6-5; cdr3_aa: ASSRDRTYGYT
v_call: TRBV19; cdr3_aa: ASSLPGQGGGYT
v_call: TRBV5-4; cdr3_aa: ASRPPGTGNTGELF
v_call: TRBV2; cdr3_aa: ASTGQLLSGANGLT
v_call: TRBV28; cdr3_aa: ASSSAQGAIGNTIY
v_call: TRBV7-2; cdr3_aa: ASSPDREQETQY
v_call: TRBV2; cdr3_aa: AIQLSFDRGYT
v_call: TRBV6-5; cdr3_aa: ASSPGQGGYQPQH
v_call: TRBV14; cdr3_aa: ASSQLPGQGLNEQF
v_call: TRBV6-6; cdr3_aa: ASSLRTSAYNEQF
v_call: TRBV5-1; cdr3_aa: ASSLDSLSSYNEQF
v_call: TRBV9; cdr3_aa: ASSGQGATDTQY
v_call: TRBV19; cdr3_aa: ASSRYDQPQH
v_call: TRBV25-1; cdr3_aa: ASSEVLDNAETDGYT
v_call: TRBV6-1; cdr3_aa: ASRDKLGRGEKLF
v_call: TRBV12-5; cdr3_aa: ASGLGQGGRAF
v_call: TRBV5-1; cdr3_aa: ASSREDNEQF
v_call: TRBV5-5; cdr3_aa: ASSLILAATYEQY
v_call: TRBV5-1; cdr3_aa: ASSLAGTTNYGYT